This T cell receptor (beta chain) derives from a study of blood T cell repertoires in COVID-19. The data were produced by immunoSEQ multiplex PCR, yet TCRdb's version contains in-frame clones alone and is incomplete. The sample lists under 150,000 clones; 84% were seen once. V was shortened by 4 bases and J by 4 bases, with 9 bases between the two germline ends. Germline-derived CDR1 and CDR2 are SGHRS and YFSETQ. The CDR3 consists of 13 residues. The V and J genes are TRBV5-1 and TRBJ2-1; D not resolved. The clonotype comes from a man aged 40-55 years with acute COVID-19. Sequenced material: PBMCs or T cells enriched from blood (not recorded which). The CDR3 DNA is TGCGCCAGCAGCCCACACGAATACAATGAGCAGTTCTTC. Amino acids: CASSPHEYNEQFF.